These 10 T cell receptor beta chains were all obtained from the same sample, sequenced in a study of blood T cell repertoires in COVID-19. Clones were read by immunoSEQ multiplex PCR, and TCRdb kept only the in-frame ones, dropping some. Found here are approximately 250,000 clones, about 91% of them singletons; the top ten hold under 2.5%. The sequenced sample was PBMCs or T cells enriched from blood (not recorded which). The receptors come from a woman in her 40s with acute COVID-19.

This chain connects TRBV7-2 to TRBJ2-3; D remains unclear. Germline-derived CDR1 and CDR2 are SGHTA and FQGNSA. This CDR3 contains 14 residues. V was trimmed by 3 bases and J by 0 bases, leaving 7 bases between them. In DNA, the CDR3 is TGTGCCAGCAGCTTGAGCCCTAGCACAGATACGCAGTATTTT. Its translation is CASSLSPSTDTQYF. Full variable domain (rest looked up from reference TRBV7-2 and TRBJ2-3): GAGVSQSPSNKVTEKGKDVELRCDPISGHTALYWYRQSLGQGLEFLIYFQGNSAPDKSGLPSDRFSAERTGGSVSTLTIQRTQQEDSAVYLCASSLSPSTDTQYFGPGTRLTVL.

The chain recombines TRBV7-9 with TRBJ1-4; D is possibly TRBD1 (5 bases). Germline-derived CDR1 and CDR2 are SEHNR and FQNEAQ (reference sequence). CDR3 length equals 17 residues. V was trimmed by 1 base and J by 8 bases, leaving 20 bases between them. CDR3 nucleotides: TGTGCCAGCAGCTTAGGCGTGCTCGGGGGGTCGAACGAAAAACTGTTTTTT. It is translated as CASSLGVLGGSNEKLFF.

The gene calls are TRBV6-5 and TRBJ1-1, with TRBD1 identical over 7 bases. Germline V CDR1 and CDR2: MNHEY, SVGAGI. After removal of 7 bases from V and 3 bases from J, the junction contained 5 bases not matched to a gene. The CDR3 is 13 residues long. This chain's CDR3 is CASIMGQYTEAFF. The DNA of the CDR3 is TGTGCCAGCATCATGGGACAGTACACTGAAGCTTTCTTT.

The gene calls are TRBV7-5 and TRBJ2-1; the table's D call of TRBD1 was not tested on the DNA. TRBV7-5 is a pseudogene segment. CDR3 length: 16 residues. The CDR3 sequence: CARSLKSQGWHNEQFF. In nucleotides, the CDR3 is TGTGCCAGAAGCTTAAAATCACAGGGGTGGCACAATGAGCAGTTCTTC.

The V call is TRBV4-1, the J call TRBJ1-5; no firm D call. The CDR3 is made up of 14 amino acids. Trimming pared 11 bases from V and 2 bases from J, leaving 16 bases between. From germline, CDR1 is MGHRA and CDR2 YSYEKL. CDR3 sequence reads: CALPREGGNQPQHF. CDR3 DNA sequence: TGCGCCCTCCCGAGGGAGGGAGGCAATCAGCCCCAGCATTTT.

In this sample, this clone turned up a few times. The rearrangement uses TRBV19 and TRBJ1-4; D not certain. V was clipped by 5 bases and J by 8 bases, with 12 bases between them. Germline V gene data show CDR1 as LNHDA and CDR2 as SQIVND (reference sequence). The CDR3 loop spans 13 amino acids. CDR3 nucleotides: TGTGCCAGTAGTCTCGGTTTAGAGGAAAAACTGTTTTTT. Translation: CASSLGLEEKLFF.

The rearrangement links TRBV7-2 to TRBJ1-1, with D perhaps TRBD1 (5 bases). The germline V gene has CDR1 SGHTA and CDR2 FQGNSA. The length of the CDR3 is 15 residues. V lost 5 bases to trimming and J lost 11 bases, with 24 bases between them. CDR3 sequence: CASSLYPTEAGGAFF. For the CDR3, the DNA is TGTGCCAGCAGCCTATATCCGACAGAGGCAGGTGGGGCTTTCTTT.

The chain carries TRBV7-2 and TRBJ1-1; maybe TRBD1 (5 bases). V lost 5 bases and J lost 4, with 17 bases in between. CDR1 and CDR2 from the germline V gene are SGHTA and FQGNSA. The CDR3 extends over 15 amino acids. The CDR3 loop reads CASSPNRGVGTEAFF. The DNA for the CDR3 is TGTGCCAGCAGCCCGAACCGGGGGGTGGGCACTGAAGCTTTCTTT.

J is TRBJ2-1 and V is TRBV15; D is perhaps TRBD2 (6 bases). Germline V gives CDR1 LNHNV, CDR2 YYDKDF (reference sequence). CDR3 length equals 14 residues. The ends were cut back, 3 bases at V and 7 bases at J, with 13 bases in the middle. In nucleotides, the CDR3 is TGTGCCACCAGCAGGAGGGGACTCAATAATGAGCAGTTCTTC. Encoded protein: CATSRRGLNNEQFF.

The J gene is TRBJ1-2, the V gene TRBV27; D possibly corresponds to TRBD1 (5 bases). V lost 0 bases and J lost 4, with 12 bases in between. Germline V lookup: CDR1 MNHEY, CDR2 SMNVEV (reference sequence). The CDR3 has 15 amino acids. CDR3 residues: CASSLSPRVGYGYTF. The CDR3, as DNA: TGTGCCAGCAGTTTATCTCCCAGGGTGGGCTATGGCTACACCTTC.